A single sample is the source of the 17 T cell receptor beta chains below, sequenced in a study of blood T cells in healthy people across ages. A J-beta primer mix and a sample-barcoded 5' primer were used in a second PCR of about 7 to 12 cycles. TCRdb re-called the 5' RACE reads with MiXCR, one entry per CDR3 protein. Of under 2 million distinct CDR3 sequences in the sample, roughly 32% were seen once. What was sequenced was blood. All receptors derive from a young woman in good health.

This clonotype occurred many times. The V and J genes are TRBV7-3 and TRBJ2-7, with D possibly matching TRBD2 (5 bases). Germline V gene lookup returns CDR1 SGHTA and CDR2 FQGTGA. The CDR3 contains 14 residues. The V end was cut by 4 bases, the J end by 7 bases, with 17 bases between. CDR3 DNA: TGTGCCAGCAGCTCCCTGCCTCGTCCGGGGGAGCAGTACTTC. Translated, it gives CASSSLPRPGEQYF.

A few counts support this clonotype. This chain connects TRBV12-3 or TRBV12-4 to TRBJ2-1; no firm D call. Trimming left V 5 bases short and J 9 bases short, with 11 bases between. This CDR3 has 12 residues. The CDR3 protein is CASSPWGREQFF. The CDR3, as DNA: TGTGCCAGCAGTCCCTGGGGTCGTGAGCAGTTCTTC.

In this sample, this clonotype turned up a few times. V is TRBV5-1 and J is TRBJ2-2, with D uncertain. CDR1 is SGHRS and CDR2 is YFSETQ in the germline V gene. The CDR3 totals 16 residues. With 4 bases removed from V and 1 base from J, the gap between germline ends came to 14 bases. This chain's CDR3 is CASSRAGSENTGELFF. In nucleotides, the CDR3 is TGCGCCAGCAGCCGTGCCGGGTCAGAGAACACCGGGGAGCTGTTTTTT.

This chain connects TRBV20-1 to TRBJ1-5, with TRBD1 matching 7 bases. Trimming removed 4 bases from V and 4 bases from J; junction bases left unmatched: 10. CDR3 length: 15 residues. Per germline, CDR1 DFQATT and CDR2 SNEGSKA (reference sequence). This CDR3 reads CSAIHQGQINQPQHF. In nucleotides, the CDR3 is TGCAGTGCTATACATCAGGGACAGATTAATCAGCCCCAGCATTTT.

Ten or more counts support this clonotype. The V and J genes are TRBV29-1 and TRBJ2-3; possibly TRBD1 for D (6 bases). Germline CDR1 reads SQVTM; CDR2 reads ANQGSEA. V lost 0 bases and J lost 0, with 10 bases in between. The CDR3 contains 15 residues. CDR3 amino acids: CSVEEGTTSTDTQYF. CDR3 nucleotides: TGCAGCGTTGAAGAGGGGACAACTAGCACAGATACGCAGTATTTT.

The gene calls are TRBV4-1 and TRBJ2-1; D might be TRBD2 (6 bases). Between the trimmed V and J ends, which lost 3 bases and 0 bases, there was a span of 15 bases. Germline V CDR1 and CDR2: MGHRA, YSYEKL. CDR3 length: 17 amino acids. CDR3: CASSQIRGNPSYNEQFF. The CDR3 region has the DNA TGCGCCAGCAGCCAGATCCGGGGGAATCCCTCCTACAATGAGCAGTTCTTC.

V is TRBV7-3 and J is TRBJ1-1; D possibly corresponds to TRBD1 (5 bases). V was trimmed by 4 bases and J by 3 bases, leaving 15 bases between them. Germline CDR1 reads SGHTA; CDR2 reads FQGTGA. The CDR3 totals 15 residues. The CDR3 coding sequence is TGTGCCAGCAGCTCGCCCCCGGGGGGGTACACTGAAGCTTTCTTT. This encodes CASSSPPGGYTEAFF.

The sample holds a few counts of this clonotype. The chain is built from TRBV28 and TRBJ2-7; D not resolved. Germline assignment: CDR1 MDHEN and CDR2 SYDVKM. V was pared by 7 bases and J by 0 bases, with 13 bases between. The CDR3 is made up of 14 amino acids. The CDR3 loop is CASTHRQRSYEQYF. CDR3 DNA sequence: TGTGCCAGCACCCATAGACAACGCTCCTACGAGCAGTACTTC.

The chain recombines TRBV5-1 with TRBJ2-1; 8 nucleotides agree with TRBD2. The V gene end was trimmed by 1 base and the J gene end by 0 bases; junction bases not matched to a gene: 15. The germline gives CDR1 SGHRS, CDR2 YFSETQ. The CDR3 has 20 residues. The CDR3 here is CASSLLLLAAELSSYNEQFF. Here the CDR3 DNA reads TGCGCCAGCAGCTTGCTCCTACTAGCGGCTGAGCTGAGCTCCTACAATGAGCAGTTCTTC.

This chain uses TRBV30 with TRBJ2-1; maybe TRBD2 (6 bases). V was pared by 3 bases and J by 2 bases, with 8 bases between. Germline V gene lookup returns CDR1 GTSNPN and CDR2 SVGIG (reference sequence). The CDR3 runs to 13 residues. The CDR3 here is CAWSWGAYNEQFF. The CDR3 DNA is TGTGCCTGGAGCTGGGGGGCCTACAATGAGCAGTTCTTC.

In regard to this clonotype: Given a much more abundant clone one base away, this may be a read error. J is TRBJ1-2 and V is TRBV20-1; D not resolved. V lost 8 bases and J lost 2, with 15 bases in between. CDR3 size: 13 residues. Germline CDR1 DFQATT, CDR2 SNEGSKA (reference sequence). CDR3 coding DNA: TGCAGTACCCCGAGGGAAGAGAACTATGGCTACACCTTC. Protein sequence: CSTPREENYGYTF.

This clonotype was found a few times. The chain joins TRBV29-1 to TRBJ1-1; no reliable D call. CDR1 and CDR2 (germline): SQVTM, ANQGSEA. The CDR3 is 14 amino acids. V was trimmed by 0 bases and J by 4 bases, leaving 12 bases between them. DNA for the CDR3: TGCAGCGTTGAAGAAGACCTCCTGGGCACTGAAGCTTTCTTT. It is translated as CSVEEDLLGTEAFF.

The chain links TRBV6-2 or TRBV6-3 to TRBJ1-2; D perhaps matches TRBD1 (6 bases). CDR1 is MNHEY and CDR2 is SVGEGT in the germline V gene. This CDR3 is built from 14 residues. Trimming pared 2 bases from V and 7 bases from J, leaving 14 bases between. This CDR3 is CASSYSAAGVGYTF. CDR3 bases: TGTGCCAGCAGTTACAGTGCGGCAGGGGTTGGCTACACCTTC.

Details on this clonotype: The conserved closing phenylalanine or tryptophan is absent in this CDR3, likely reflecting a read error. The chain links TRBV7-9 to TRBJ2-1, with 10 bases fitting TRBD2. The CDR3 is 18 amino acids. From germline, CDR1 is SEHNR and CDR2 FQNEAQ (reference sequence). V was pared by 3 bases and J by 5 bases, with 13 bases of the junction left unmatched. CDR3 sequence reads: CASSFLTSGELGDNEQFC. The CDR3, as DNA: TGTGCCAGCAGCTTCCTTACTAGCGGGGAGCTTGGGGACAATGAGCAGTTCTGC.

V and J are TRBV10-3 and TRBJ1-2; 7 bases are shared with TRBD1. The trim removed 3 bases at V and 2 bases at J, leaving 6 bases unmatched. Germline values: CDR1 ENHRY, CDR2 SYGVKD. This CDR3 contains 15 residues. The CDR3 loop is CAISETGAENYGYTF. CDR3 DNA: TGTGCCATCAGTGAAACAGGGGCAGAAAACTATGGCTACACCTTC.

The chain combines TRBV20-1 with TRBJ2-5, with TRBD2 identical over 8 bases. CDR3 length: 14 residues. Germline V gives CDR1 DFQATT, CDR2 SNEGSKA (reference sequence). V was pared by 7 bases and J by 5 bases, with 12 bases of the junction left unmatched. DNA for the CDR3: TGCAGTGAAACGGGACTACCTAGCGGGGAGACCCAGTACTTC. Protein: CSETGLPSGETQYF.

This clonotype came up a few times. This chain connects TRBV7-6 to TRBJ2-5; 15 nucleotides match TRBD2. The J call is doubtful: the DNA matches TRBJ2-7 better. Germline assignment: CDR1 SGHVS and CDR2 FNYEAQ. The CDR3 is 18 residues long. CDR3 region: CASSPRGGLAGGSGEQYF. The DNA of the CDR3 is TGTGCCAGCAGCCCCCGGGGGGGACTAGCGGGAGGATCGGGCGAGCAGTACTTC.